The text below deals with one T cell receptor beta chain. The antigen it binds to is not known. Base qualities are missing; no much larger clone stands one base away. TCRbeta CDR3 regions were amplified from genomic DNA by means of the immunoSEQ Assay, a bias-controlled multiplex PCR. Per the original workflow: Within the assay, amplification of reference gene primers was used to estimate how many nucleated cells each sample contained. To quantify the absolute abundance of each unique TCRbeta CDR3 rearrangement, sequence reads were collapsed and filtered. For each sample, productive Simpson clonality was calculated as the square root of Simpson's diversity index over productive rearrangements. TCRdb limited this immuneACCESS table to in-frame rearrangements with V and J called. A share of clones is missing; checked studies link under half to unresolved V genes, and the rest is unexplained. The DNA was the basis for D and trimming; V, J and clone size are from that table. The sample records 85,000 to 110,000 clones, about 91% of which are singletons. The ten largest clones capture 3% to 3.5% of the sample.

This record comes from a study of blood T cell repertoires in COVID-19 (TCRdb year 2020). Background on the whole study: Samples from collaborators originated in the United States, Italy and Spain and spanned both the acute and convalescent phases of COVID-19. Deeply sampled blood TCRbeta repertoires from subjects exposed to, actively infected with, or recovered from COVID-19 were included in the dataset. Samples came from the ongoing ImmuneRACE study (first 160 participants) plus 1,254 subjects from 6 global collaborators. Nearly every sample came with metadata listing a de-identified subject ID, COVID-19 status, age in years and sex. The material from the prospective study consisted of cDNA or gDNA derived from T cells, B-cell-depleted T cells, or PBMCs. Where HLA class I and class II types were available, the types were taken from metadata supplied by the sample provider, not from assay-based typing. The repertoires were released in a freely available public database meant as a resource for research on the immune response to SARS-CoV-2.

The collaborating institutions used their own protocols to collect whole blood in K2EDTA tubes. For TCRbeta analysis, collaborator samples were shipped as frozen whole blood, as isolated PBMCs, or as DNA extracted from either sample type. General conclusions and limits of the study: The amount of clinical and demographic metadata varied by source and participant and was provided uncurated.

Sequences were obtained from peripheral blood. The receptor was derived from a human donor in a cohort sampled during active COVID-19.

The DNA is as follows: TGTGCCAGCAGTGAAAAGACTAATCAAGAGACCCAGTACTTC. It codes for CASSEKTNQETQYF. In this chain, TRBV2 is recombined with TRBJ2-5, and perhaps TRBD2 as D gene, on 5 matching bases. Counted from cysteine to phenylalanine, this CDR3 has 14 amino acids. Only CDR3 DNA remains: 42 bases, in frame from the first base. Taken from the germline V gene, the CDR1 and CDR2 loops are SNHLY and FYNNEI. The junction shows trimming of 2 bases on V and 2 bases on J, plus 9 bases between the germline ends.